These 22 T cell receptor beta chains were sequenced from one sample in a study of blood T cell repertoires in COVID-19. The protocol was immunoSEQ multiplex PCR, while the TCRdb copy is restricted to in-frame clones and leaves out a portion. The table shows approximately 130,000 clones, with roughly 86% occurring only once. Material for sequencing was peripheral blood. The receptor source for this set is a human donor in a cohort sampled during active COVID-19.

This clone was counted a few times. The chain carries TRBV21-1 and TRBJ1-6. TRBV21-1 is designated a pseudogene. The CDR3 extends over 17 amino acids. The CDR3 DNA is TGTGCCAGCACCCTAGGGAGGGGGGGGCTGAGGAATTCACCCCTCCACTTT. Protein: CASTLGRGGLRNSPLHF.

V is TRBV3-1 (or the pseudogene TRBV3-2) and J is TRBJ1-2; no reliable D call. The germline V gene has CDR1 LGHDT and CDR2 YNNKEL (reference sequence). Trimming shortened V by 1 base and J by 8 bases, and 11 bases separated the two germline ends. The CDR3 is 13 residues long. The CDR3 loop reads CASSQAVPGGYTF. CDR3 nucleotides: TGTGCCAGCAGCCAAGCAGTGCCGGGAGGCTACACCTTC.

The chain couples TRBV21-1 to TRBJ1-5. TRBV21-1 is labeled a pseudogene. The CDR3 is 12 amino acids. CDR3 protein: CASSNRVQPQHF. The DNA for the CDR3 is TGTGCCAGCAGCAATCGTGTTCAGCCCCAGCATTTT.

The CDR3: CASSPFPSYEQYF. In nucleotides, the CDR3 is TGCGCCAGCAGCCCATTCCCCTCCTACGAGCAGTACTTC. V gene TRBV5-1 combines with J gene TRBJ2-7, with unresolved D. Germline CDR1 SGHRS, CDR2 YFSETQ. The CDR3 has 13 amino acids. V gave up 4 bases and J gave up 0 bases, with 8 bases separating them.

As concerns this clone: In the same sample, other DNA sequences code for this CDR3. The DNA for the CDR3 is TGTGCCAGCAGCCGAGCTGCCCAAGAGACCCAGTACTTC. Translation gives CASSRAAQETQYF. The chain is built from TRBV3-1 (or the pseudogene TRBV3-2) and TRBJ2-5; D gene unclear. Per the germline V gene, CDR1 is LGHDT and CDR2 is YNNKEL (reference sequence). This CDR3 region has 13 residues. Trimming removed 4 bases at V and 1 base at J, with 7 bases between.

The V gene is TRBV6-6, the J gene TRBJ2-7; 13 bases agree with TRBD2. Trimming removed 1 base from V and 6 bases from J; junction bases left unmatched: 6. CDR3 length equals 16 residues. Per germline, CDR1 MNHNY and CDR2 SVGAGI (reference sequence). This chain's CDR3 is CASSYLLAGGSPEQYF. CDR3 DNA sequence: TGTGCCAGCAGTTACTTACTAGCGGGGGGGTCCCCCGAGCAGTACTTC.

The chain joins TRBV20-1 to TRBJ1-5, with D perhaps TRBD1 (5 bases). The CDR3 is 14 amino acids. Germline V gene data show CDR1 as DFQATT and CDR2 as SNEGSKA (reference sequence). With 3 bases removed from V and 4 bases from J, the gap between germline ends came to 13 bases. The CDR3: CSASGAPPNQPQHF. DNA for the CDR3: TGCAGTGCTAGTGGGGCGCCCCCAAATCAGCCCCAGCATTTT.

This chain links TRBV5-1 with TRBJ2-7; 8 nucleotides align to TRBD2. The CDR3 is 15 amino acids. Looked up from germline, CDR1 is SGHRS and CDR2 is YFSETQ. V lost 4 bases to trimming and J lost 7 bases; unmatched junction nucleotides: 13. In DNA form, the CDR3 reads TGCGCCAGCAGCGAGAACGGGGGGGCCTCGTATGAGCAGTACTTC. It is translated as CASSENGGASYEQYF.

The V call is TRBV9, the J call TRBJ2-2, with 10 bases matching TRBD2. The CDR3 spans 17 residues. Germline CDR1 reads SGDLS; CDR2 reads YYNGEE. V dropped 1 base and J dropped 2; count of bases not matched to a gene: 5. The CDR3 region has the DNA TGTGCCAGCAGCGTACTAAGCGGGGGGGAAAACACCGGGGAGCTGTTTTTT. Amino acid sequence: CASSVLSGGENTGELFF.

The chain links TRBV6-4 to TRBJ1-1; 12 nucleotides align to TRBD1. In germline, CDR1 is MRHNA, CDR2 SNTAGT. This CDR3 has 15 amino acids. Trimming removed 5 bases from V and 3 bases from J; junction bases left unmatched: 4. The CDR3 DNA sequence: TGTGCCAGCAGTCGGGACAGGGGGCGGGACACTGAAGCTTTCTTT. It is translated as CASSRDRGRDTEAFF.

This chain joins TRBV7-2 and TRBJ1-6, with D tentatively TRBD1 (5 bases). Germline V gene data show CDR1 as SGHTA and CDR2 as FQGNSA. The V gene lost 5 bases and the J gene lost 6 bases, with 11 bases spanning the gap. The CDR3 contains 14 residues. As DNA, the CDR3 is TGTGCCAGCAGCCCCCGGGGGGTTAATTCACCCCTCCACTTT. Translated, it gives CASSPRGVNSPLHF.

The genes are TRBV3-1 (or the pseudogene TRBV3-2) and TRBJ1-2; TRBD1 aligns across 7 bases. CDR3 length equals 14 residues. The trim removed 4 bases at V and 7 bases at J, leaving 9 bases unmatched. Germline V gene lookup returns CDR1 LGHDT and CDR2 YNNKEL (reference sequence). CDR3 sequence reads: CASSLPGTAIGYTF. In nucleotides, the CDR3 is TGTGCCAGCAGCCTTCCCGGGACAGCTATTGGCTACACCTTC.

The genes are TRBV6-5 and TRBJ2-3; maybe TRBD2 (7 bases). V was cut by 3 bases and J by 2 bases, with 12 bases left in between. Germline CDR1 reads MNHEY; CDR2 reads SVGAGI. This CDR3 is built from 15 residues. The CDR3 protein is CASSYEGGVTDTQYF. In DNA form, the CDR3 reads TGTGCCAGCAGTTATGAGGGGGGGGTCACAGATACGCAGTATTTT.

The J gene is TRBJ2-1, the V gene TRBV7-3, with 9 bases aligning to TRBD2. Trimming cost V 5 bases and J 9 bases; bases outside gene matches: 5. This CDR3 is built from 13 residues. Germline-derived CDR1 and CDR2 are SGHTA and FQGTGA. For the CDR3, the DNA is TGTGCCAGCAGCCCGGGACTAGCTGGTGAGCAGTTCTTC. Its translation is CASSPGLAGEQFF.

This rearrangement joins TRBV29-1 to TRBJ1-1, with 7 bases matching TRBD1. J lost 1 base, V lost 6 bases, and 8 bases had no gene match. The CDR3 is 14 residues long. CDR1 is SQVTM and CDR2 is ANQGSEA in the germline V gene. As DNA, the CDR3 is TGCAGCGTAGCTGGACAGGAGGGGAACACTGAAGCTTTCTTT. It is translated as CSVAGQEGNTEAFF.

The chain recombines TRBV5-1 with TRBJ1-4; 8 nucleotides match TRBD1. Germline CDR1 reads SGHRS; CDR2 reads YFSETQ. V lost 1 base, J lost 5 bases, and 1 base stayed unmatched. This CDR3 has 14 residues. CDR3 residues: CASSLTGGNEKLFF. The CDR3 DNA reads TGCGCCAGCAGCTTGACAGGGGGAAATGAAAAACTGTTTTTT.

V and J are TRBV5-6 and TRBJ2-3, with 8 bases identical to TRBD2. This CDR3 has 17 residues. The trim removed 0 bases at V and 2 bases at J, leaving 8 bases unmatched. Germline loops: CDR1 SGHDT, CDR2 YYEEEE. DNA of the CDR3: TGTGCCAGCAGCTTGGAGGGACTAGATACTTTCACAGATACGCAGTATTTT. Translation: CASSLEGLDTFTDTQYF. Together with reference TRBV5-6 and TRBJ2-3, the CDR3 gives the full variable domain: DAGVTQSPTHLIKTRGQQVTLRCSPKSGHDTVSWYQQALGQGPQFIFQYYEEEERQRGNFPDRFSGHQFPNYSSELNVNALLLGDSALYLCASSLEGLDTFTDTQYFGPGTRLTVL.

The CDR3 nucleotides are TGTGCCATCCGGACAGAAAGCTACGAGCAGTACTTC. Translation gives CAIRTESYEQYF. The rearrangement uses TRBV2 and TRBJ2-7, with a possible D match to TRBD1 (6 bases). The V end was cut by 10 bases, the J end by 3 bases, with 13 bases between. Germline CDR1 SNHLY, CDR2 FYNNEI. The CDR3 covers 12 residues.

The rearrangement joins TRBV5-1 to TRBJ2-3, with 10 nucleotides matching TRBD1. Trimming took 4 bases from V and 4 from J; bases not matched to a gene: 3. The germline gives CDR1 SGHRS, CDR2 YFSETQ. This CDR3 spans 14 amino acids. The chain's CDR3 is CASSPGQGADTQYF. CDR3 DNA: TGCGCCAGCAGCCCAGGACAGGGGGCAGATACGCAGTATTTT.

The V call is TRBV3-1 (or the pseudogene TRBV3-2), the J call TRBJ2-4; D is possibly TRBD2 (7 bases). Germline CDR1 is LGHDT and CDR2 is YNNKEL (reference sequence). The V end lost 0 bases, the J end lost 0 bases, and 15 bases lay between the germline ends. The CDR3 has 18 amino acids. CDR3 sequence: CASSQDLWGGLAKNIQYF. The CDR3 DNA follows: TGTGCCAGCAGCCAAGATCTTTGGGGGGGCTTAGCCAAAAACATTCAGTACTTC.

The chain couples TRBV19 to TRBJ1-2; D not resolved. The CDR3 length is 11 residues. CDR1 is LNHDA and CDR2 is SQIVND in the germline V gene (reference sequence). V lost 2 bases, J lost 5 bases, and 3 bases lay in between. The CDR3, as DNA: TGTGCCAGTAGTATACAATATGGCTACACCTTC. Translated, it gives CASSIQYGYTF.

J is TRBJ2-7 and V is TRBV11-3, with D maybe TRBD1 (5 bases). The CDR3 is made up of 14 amino acids. CDR1 SGHNT and CDR2 YENEEA come from the germline V gene. Trimming pared 4 bases from V and 6 bases from J, leaving 16 bases between. The CDR3 sequence: CASSSGQAMGEQYF. CDR3 coding DNA: TGTGCCAGCAGCTCTGGACAAGCGATGGGCGAGCAGTACTTC. The full variable domain, its missing parts supplied by reference TRBV11-3 and TRBJ2-7, is EAGVVQSPRYKIIEKKQPVAFWCNPISGHNTLYWYLQNLGQGPELLIRYENEEAVDDSQLPKDRFSAERLKGVDSTLKIQPAELGDSAVYLCASSSGQAMGEQYFGPGTRLTVT.